Given below is one T cell receptor beta chain in context. As yet, its antigen is unknown. The record originates from a study of identifying expanded T cells in peripheral blood. V was pared by 3 bases and J by 7 bases, with 13 bases between. There are 15 residues in the CDR3. CDR1 and CDR2 (germline): SNHLY, FYNNEI. No infections or other immune events were documented during collection. Some clones are missing from TCRdb's copy, which holds only in-frame ones; the method was immunoSEQ multiplex PCR. The sample comprises 100,000 to 150,000 clones, over 65% of which are singletons, and 3% to 4% rests with the top ten. Findings and limits, study-wide: Variance in clone template counts between approximately two-week samples significantly increased with total template count across all healthy donors. Differentially abundant clones: 0.95 to 1.5 between replicates, 16.4 at approximately 14 days, 19 to 20 at four.

This sequence joins TRBV2 and TRBJ1-6; a weak D match, TRBD1 (5 bases). The receptor was isolated from a person aged 18-69 years in good health. The sequencing sample was made of blood. The CDR3 sequence: CASSDGQGENSPLHF. DNA of the CDR3: TGTGCCAGCAGTGATGGGCAGGGTGAAAATTCACCCCTCCACTTT.